This TCR beta chain is from a study of T cells in tuberculosis. Thawed, overnight-rested PBMC were stained with GMM-loaded CD1B tetramer, viability dye and anti-CD3, then sorted. The CD1B tetramers carried C32 glucose monomycolate purified from Rhodococcus equi. Assay used: immunoSEQ multiplex PCR; TCRdb lists only in-frame clones, some missing. The sample lists some 90,000 clones; roughly 93% were seen once. The CDR3 covers 15 residues. Germline assignment: CDR1 SGHTA and CDR2 FQGNSA. With 5 bases clipped from V and 0 bases from J, the junction kept 7 bases outside the gene matches. The rearrangement links TRBV7-2 to TRBJ2-7; TRBD1 aligns across 7 bases. Sequencing input: CD1b-GMM tetramer-negative cells sorted from PBMCs. This clonotype originated in an adult woman with latent tuberculosis. In DNA, the CDR3 is TGTGCCAGCAGCCAAGGGACAGACCCCTCCTACGAGCAGTACGTC. This translates into CASSQGTDPSYEQYV.